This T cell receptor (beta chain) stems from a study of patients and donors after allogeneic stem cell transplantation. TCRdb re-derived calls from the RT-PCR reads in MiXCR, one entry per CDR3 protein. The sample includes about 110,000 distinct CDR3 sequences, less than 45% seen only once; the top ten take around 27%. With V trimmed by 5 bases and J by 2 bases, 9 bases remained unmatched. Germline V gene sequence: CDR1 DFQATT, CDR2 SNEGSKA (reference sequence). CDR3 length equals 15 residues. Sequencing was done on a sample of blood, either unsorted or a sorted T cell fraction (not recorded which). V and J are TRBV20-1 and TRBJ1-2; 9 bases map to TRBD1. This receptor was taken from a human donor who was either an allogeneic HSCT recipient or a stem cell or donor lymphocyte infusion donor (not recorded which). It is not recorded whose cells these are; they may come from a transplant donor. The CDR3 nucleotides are TGCAGTGCTGTGGGACAGGGACCGATCAACTATGGCTACACCTTC. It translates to CSAVGQGPINYGYTF.